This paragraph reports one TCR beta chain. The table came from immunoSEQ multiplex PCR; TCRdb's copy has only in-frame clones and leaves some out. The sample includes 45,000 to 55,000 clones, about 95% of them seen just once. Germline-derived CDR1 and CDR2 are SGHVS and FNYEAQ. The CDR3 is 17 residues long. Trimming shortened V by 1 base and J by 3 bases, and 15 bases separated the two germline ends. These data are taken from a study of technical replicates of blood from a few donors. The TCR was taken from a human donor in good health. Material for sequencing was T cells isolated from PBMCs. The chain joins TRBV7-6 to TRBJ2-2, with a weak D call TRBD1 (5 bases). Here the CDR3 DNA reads TGTGCCAGCAGCTTAGGGTTAGGGCAGGGCTACACCGGGGAGCTGTTTTTT. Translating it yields CASSLGLGQGYTGELFF.